This TCR beta chain was recorded in a study of cytomegalovirus exposure and HLA in healthy donors. The CDR3 totals 15 residues. The germline gives CDR1 SGDLS, CDR2 YYNGEE. V dropped 0 bases and J dropped 10; count of bases not matched to a gene: 4. Sequenced by immunoSEQ multiplex PCR; TCRdb stores in-frame clones only, minus some. The data show just over 65,000 clones, with approximately 96% seen just once and under 2% held by the top ten. The receptor's source is a woman aged 18-29 years in good health and CMV-seropositive. This sequence joins TRBV9 and TRBJ2-1; 13 nucleotides align to TRBD2. Sequenced sample: PBMCs. The CDR3 coding sequence is TGTGCCAGCAGCGTAGAACTAGCGGGAGGGAAGGAGCAGTTCTTC. This translates into CASSVELAGGKEQFF.